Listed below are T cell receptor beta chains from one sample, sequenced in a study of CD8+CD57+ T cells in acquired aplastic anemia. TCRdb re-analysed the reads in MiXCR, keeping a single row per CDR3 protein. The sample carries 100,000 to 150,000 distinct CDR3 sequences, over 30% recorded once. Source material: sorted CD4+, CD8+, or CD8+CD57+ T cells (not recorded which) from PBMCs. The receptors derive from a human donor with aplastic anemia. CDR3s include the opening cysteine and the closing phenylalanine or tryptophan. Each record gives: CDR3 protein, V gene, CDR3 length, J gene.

CDR3aa: CASSPDHYEQYF
v_gene: TRBV6-1
len: 12
j_gene: TRBJ2-7

CDR3aa: CASSLVTGRANTEAFF
v_gene: TRBV5-1
len: 16
j_gene: TRBJ1-1

CDR3aa: CACSLGRNYEQYF
v_gene: TRBV11-2
len: 13
j_gene: TRBJ2-7

CDR3aa: CASSLGWNTIYF
v_gene: TRBV14
len: 12
j_gene: TRBJ1-3

CDR3aa: CASTRDSTNYGYTF
v_gene: TRBV7-8
len: 14
j_gene: TRBJ1-2

CDR3aa: CAIGKQHSGNTIYF
v_gene: TRBV19
len: 14
j_gene: TRBJ1-3

CDR3aa: CASNWGAPNTEAFF
v_gene: TRBV19
len: 14
j_gene: TRBJ1-1

CDR3aa: CASSFGQGRLETQYF
v_gene: TRBV7-9
len: 15
j_gene: TRBJ2-5

CDR3aa: CASSPRDSSNQPQHF
v_gene: TRBV3-1
len: 15
j_gene: TRBJ1-5

CDR3aa: CASSEARGAGYTF
v_gene: TRBV2
len: 13
j_gene: TRBJ1-2

CDR3aa: CSASGSSLGHGAYNSPLHF
v_gene: TRBV20-1
len: 19
j_gene: TRBJ1-6

CDR3aa: CSATVRDRGSGANVLTF
v_gene: TRBV20-1
len: 17
j_gene: TRBJ2-6

CDR3aa: CASSPGVYETQYF
v_gene: TRBV19
len: 13
j_gene: TRBJ2-5

CDR3aa: CATSDGTYNQPQHF
v_gene: TRBV24-1
len: 14
j_gene: TRBJ1-5

CDR3aa: CASSLDRGHEQYF
v_gene: TRBV5-8
len: 13
j_gene: TRBJ2-7

CDR3aa: CASSYGANEKLFF
v_gene: TRBV6-6
len: 13
j_gene: TRBJ1-4

CDR3aa: CASSLAGAYRAFF
v_gene: TRBV7-3
len: 13
j_gene: TRBJ1-1

CDR3aa: CASSSRTGTYEQYF
v_gene: TRBV7-8
len: 14
j_gene: TRBJ2-7

CDR3aa: CSASSVRDTYTQYF
v_gene: TRBV20-1
len: 14
j_gene: TRBJ2-3

CDR3aa: CASSLLEGWNSPLHF
v_gene: TRBV28
len: 15
j_gene: TRBJ1-6

CDR3aa: CASSILGGPGTEAFF
v_gene: TRBV19
len: 15
j_gene: TRBJ1-1

CDR3aa: CASIKPGQGDPYEQYF
v_gene: TRBV10-2
len: 16
j_gene: TRBJ2-7

CDR3aa: CATSRGGVGDSGTNVLTF
v_gene: TRBV15
len: 18
j_gene: TRBJ2-6

CDR3aa: CARSPDGENHQPQHF
v_gene: TRBV5-1
len: 15
j_gene: TRBJ1-5

CDR3aa: CSVERGSAEAFF
v_gene: TRBV29-1
len: 12
j_gene: TRBJ1-1

CDR3aa: CATSNVRDPPDTQYF
v_gene: TRBV15
len: 15
j_gene: TRBJ2-3

CDR3aa: CASSRTGGDQPQYF
v_gene: TRBV19
len: 14
j_gene: TRBJ2-5

CDR3aa: CASSDSGGAGGYTF
v_gene: TRBV6-4
len: 14
j_gene: TRBJ1-2

CDR3aa: CAGTMDRWSDTEAFF
v_gene: TRBV6-4
len: 15
j_gene: TRBJ1-1

CDR3aa: CASSGRDSAKQPQHF
v_gene: TRBV2
len: 15
j_gene: TRBJ1-5

CDR3aa: CATSRDGGGGAINEQFF
v_gene: TRBV15
len: 17
j_gene: TRBJ2-1

CDR3aa: CATSRDRGETQYF
v_gene: TRBV15
len: 13
j_gene: TRBJ2-5

CDR3aa: CASSWGQSYEQYF
v_gene: TRBV7-3
len: 13
j_gene: TRBJ2-7

CDR3aa: CASSKDREGSPLHF
v_gene: TRBV28
len: 14
j_gene: TRBJ1-6

CDR3aa: CAIRGDTGELFF
v_gene: TRBV10-3
len: 12
j_gene: TRBJ2-2

CDR3aa: CSARLAGVQETQYF
v_gene: TRBV20-1
len: 14
j_gene: TRBJ2-5

CDR3aa: CASKLASTGELFF
v_gene: TRBV2
len: 13
j_gene: TRBJ2-2

CDR3aa: CASSYSRFQGGIEKLFF
v_gene: TRBV6-5
len: 17
j_gene: TRBJ1-4

CDR3aa: CASSLAAGDKPQHF
v_gene: TRBV5-1
len: 14
j_gene: TRBJ1-5

CDR3aa: CAIRAGLTDTQYF
v_gene: TRBV10-3
len: 13
j_gene: TRBJ2-3

CDR3aa: CASSEGGFTGELFF
v_gene: TRBV2
len: 14
j_gene: TRBJ2-2

CDR3aa: CASSQDRGDTQYF
v_gene: TRBV4-3
len: 13
j_gene: TRBJ2-3

CDR3aa: CASSLFVGSGTDTQYF
v_gene: TRBV2
len: 16
j_gene: TRBJ2-3

CDR3aa: CASRGRQGDYGYTF
v_gene: TRBV2
len: 14
j_gene: TRBJ1-2

CDR3aa: CASNRIRSGNTIYF
v_gene: TRBV10-1
len: 14
j_gene: TRBJ1-3

CDR3aa: CASSIGGDSYGYTF
v_gene: TRBV19
len: 14
j_gene: TRBJ1-2

CDR3aa: CASSHQRDRGRMNTEAFF
v_gene: TRBV3-1
len: 18
j_gene: TRBJ1-1

CDR3aa: CAISEVGTQTYEQYF
v_gene: TRBV10-3
len: 15
j_gene: TRBJ2-7

CDR3aa: CASSLETGRHYGYTF
v_gene: TRBV7-8
len: 15
j_gene: TRBJ1-2

CDR3aa: CASRLGQGYSDEQYF
v_gene: TRBV12-3/TRBV12-4
len: 15
j_gene: TRBJ2-7

CDR3aa: CSVVKGGSAETQYF
v_gene: TRBV29-1
len: 14
j_gene: TRBJ2-5